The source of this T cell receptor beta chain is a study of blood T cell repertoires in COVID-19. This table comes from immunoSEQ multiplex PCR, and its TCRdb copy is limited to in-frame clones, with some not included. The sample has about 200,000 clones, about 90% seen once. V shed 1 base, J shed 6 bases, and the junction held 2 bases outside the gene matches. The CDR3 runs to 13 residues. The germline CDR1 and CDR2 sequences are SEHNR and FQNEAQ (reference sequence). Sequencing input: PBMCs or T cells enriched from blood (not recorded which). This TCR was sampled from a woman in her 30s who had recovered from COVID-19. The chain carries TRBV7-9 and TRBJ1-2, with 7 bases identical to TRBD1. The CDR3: CASSLGGGDGYTF. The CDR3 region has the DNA TGTGCCAGCAGCTTAGGAGGGGGCGATGGCTACACCTTC.